These T cell receptor beta chains were read from a single sample in a study of T cell responses to AZD1222 COVID-19 vaccine. The data were produced by immunoSEQ multiplex PCR, yet TCRdb's version contains in-frame clones alone and is incomplete. Seen here are 100,000 to 150,000 clones, roughly 91% observed once, and the top ten hold less than 30%. Sequencing used peripheral blood, obtained on day 0 of AZD1222 vaccination. The receptors shown here come from an adult in good health. The CDR3 runs from the conserved cysteine through the conserved F or W. A D gene is named only where the DNA matches it firmly. Only part of the rows carry a size: once, few, many, or a class if the clone is expanded.

TRBV12-5	.	TRBJ2-7	TRBD2	CASGLPTSGLLVEQYF	TGTGCTAGTGGTTTGCCGACTAGCGGGCTACTTGTGGAGCAGTACTTC
TRBV29-1	.	TRBJ2-1	.	CSVDSSYNEQFF	TGCAGCGTGGACAGCTCCTACAATGAGCAGTTCTTC
TRBV7-2	.	TRBJ2-3	.	CASSLATARLATQYF	TGTGCCAGCAGCTTAGCCACCGCCAGACTCGCTACGCAGTATTTT
TRBV11-1	.	TRBJ2-5	.	CASSYNPGHGETQYF	TGTGCCAGCAGCTATAACCCGGGACATGGGGAGACCCAGTACTTC
TRBV21-1	.	TRBJ1-5	.	CASTDRGGVLSNQPQHF	TGTGCCAGCACCGACCGGGGGGGAGTACTTAGCAATCAGCCCCAGCATTTT
TRBV7-9	.	TRBJ2-3	TRBD2	CASSSWTSGSGDTQYF	TGTGCCAGCAGCTCCTGGACTAGCGGGAGTGGGGATACGCAGTATTTT
TRBV4-2	.	TRBJ2-7	.	CASSQDLIGYEQYF	TGTGCCAGCAGCCAAGATCTGATCGGCTACGAGCAGTACTTC
TRBV28	.	TRBJ2-2	.	CASSYLDGELFF	TGTGCCAGCAGTTATCTAGACGGGGAGCTGTTTTTT
TRBV9	once	TRBJ1-1	.	CASSVGPGAGTEAFF	TGTGCCAGCAGCGTCGGACCAGGGGCGGGCACTGAAGCTTTCTTT
TRBV11-3	.	TRBJ1-1	.	CASSQNTPEAFF	TGTGCCAGCAGCCAAAATACTCCCGAAGCTTTCTTT